This T cell receptor (beta chain) is drawn from a study of spatial heterogeneity in lung cancer. Study as a whole: Available follow-up PBMC samples, collected a median of roughly 2 years post-resection, were sequenced. Each time, sequencing found more beta-chain sequences than alpha-chain sequences. Overall study findings and caveats: Compared with follow-up, resection was when ubiquitous expanded tumor TCRs appeared in blood more.

In TCRdb, the 5' RACE reads were re-called with MiXCR into one record per CDR3 protein. The repertoire holds 20,000 to 30,000 distinct CDR3 sequences, with roughly 6% as singletons. In this sample, this clonotype turned up a few times. What it binds is unknown. From germline, CDR1 is SGHTA and CDR2 FQGTGA. This CDR3 is built from 15 residues. Losses at the gene ends were 2 bases for V and 4 bases for J; bases not matched to a gene: 5. Time point meaning: blood at routine non-recurrence follow-up after resection. From tumor, nontumor lung or frozen PBMC, whole RNA was taken unsorted for sequencing. Sample: PBMCs, taken at follow-up. The clonotype originates from a male donor with early-stage non-small cell lung cancer. The chain links TRBV7-3 to TRBJ2-5; 9 bases map to TRBD2. The CDR3 DNA follows: TGTGCCAGCAGCTTACTTCCTAGCGGGGCAGAGACCCAGTACTTC. As protein: CASSLLPSGAETQYF.